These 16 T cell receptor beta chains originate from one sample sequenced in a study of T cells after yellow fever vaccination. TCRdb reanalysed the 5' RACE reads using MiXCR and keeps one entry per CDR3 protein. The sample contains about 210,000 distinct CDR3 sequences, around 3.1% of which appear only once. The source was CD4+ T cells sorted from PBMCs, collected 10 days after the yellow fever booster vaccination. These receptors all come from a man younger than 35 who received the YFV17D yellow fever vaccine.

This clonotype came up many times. DNA for the CDR3: TGCGCCAGCAGCTTGGGGGGAATGACTAGCACAGATACGCAGTATTTT. This encodes CASSLGGMTSTDTQYF. The gene calls are TRBV5-1 and TRBJ2-3, with D uncertain. Germline V lookup: CDR1 SGHRS, CDR2 YFSETQ. V lost 0 bases and J 0 bases, leaving 11 bases between the germline ends. The CDR3 is 16 residues long.

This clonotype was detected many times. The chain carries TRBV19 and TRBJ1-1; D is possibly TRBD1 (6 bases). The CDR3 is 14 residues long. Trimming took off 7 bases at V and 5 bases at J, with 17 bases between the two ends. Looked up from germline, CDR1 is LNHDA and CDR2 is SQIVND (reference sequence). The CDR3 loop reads CASIEGERGTEAFF. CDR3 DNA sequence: TGTGCCAGTATTGAGGGGGAGAGGGGAACTGAAGCTTTCTTT. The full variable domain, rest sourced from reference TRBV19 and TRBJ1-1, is DGGITQSPKYLFRKEGQNVTLSCEQNLNHDAMYWYRQDPGQGLRLIYYSQIVNDFQKGDIAEGYSVSREKKESFPLTVTSAQKNPTAFYLCASIEGERGTEAFFGQGTRLTVV.

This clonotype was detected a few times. In DNA, the CDR3 is TGTGCCAGTAGTAAGGGTGGAGGCCGAGAAAAACTGTTTTTT. It is translated as CASSKGGGREKLFF. V is TRBV19 and J is TRBJ1-4; D gene uncertain. This CDR3 has 14 amino acids. Between the trimmed V and J ends, which lost 4 bases and 8 bases, there was a span of 14 bases. Germline V CDR1 and CDR2: LNHDA, SQIVND (reference sequence).

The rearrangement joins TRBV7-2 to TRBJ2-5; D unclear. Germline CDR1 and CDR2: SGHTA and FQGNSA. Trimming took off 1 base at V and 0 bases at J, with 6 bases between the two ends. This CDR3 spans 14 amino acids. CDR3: CASSLGRHQETQYF. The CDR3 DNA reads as TGTGCCAGCAGCTTAGGCAGACACCAAGAGACCCAGTACTTC.

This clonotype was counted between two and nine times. As DNA, the CDR3 is TGTGCCAGCACCCACGCCGGGACAGGGACCCTCTGGGCCAACGTCCTGACTTTC. Its translation is CASTHAGTGTLWANVLTF. This rearrangement joins TRBV7-9 to TRBJ2-6; 9 positions match TRBD1. The length of the CDR3 is 18 residues. With V trimmed by 7 bases and J by 5 bases, 15 bases remained unmatched. Germline CDR1 is SEHNR and CDR2 is FQNEAQ (reference sequence).

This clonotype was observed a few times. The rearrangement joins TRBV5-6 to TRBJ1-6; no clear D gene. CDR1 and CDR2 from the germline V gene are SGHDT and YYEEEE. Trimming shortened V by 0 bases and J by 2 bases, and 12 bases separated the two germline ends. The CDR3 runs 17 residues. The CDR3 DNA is TGTGCCAGCAGCTTGGCCGAGGACGGCCCCTATAATTCACCCCTCCACTTT. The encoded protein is CASSLAEDGPYNSPLHF.

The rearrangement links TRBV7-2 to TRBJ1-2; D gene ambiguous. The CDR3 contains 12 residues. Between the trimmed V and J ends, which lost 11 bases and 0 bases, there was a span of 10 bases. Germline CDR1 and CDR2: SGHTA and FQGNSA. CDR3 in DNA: TGTGCCTCGGTGGACCCTAACTATGGCTACACCTTC. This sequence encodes CASVDPNYGYTF.

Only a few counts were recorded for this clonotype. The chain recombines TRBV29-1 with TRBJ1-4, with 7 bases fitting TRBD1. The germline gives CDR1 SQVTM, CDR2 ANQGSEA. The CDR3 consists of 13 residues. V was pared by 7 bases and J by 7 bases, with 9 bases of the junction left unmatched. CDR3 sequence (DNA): TGCAGCGGTGGAACAGGGGCAAGTGAAAAACTGTTTTTT. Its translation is CSGGTGASEKLFF. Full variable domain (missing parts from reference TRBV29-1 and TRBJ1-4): SAVISQKPSRDICQRGTSLTIQCQVDSQVTMMFWYRQQPGQSLTLIATANQGSEATYESGFVIDKFPISRPNLTFSTLTVSNMSPEDSSIYLCSGGTGASEKLFFGSGTQLSVL.

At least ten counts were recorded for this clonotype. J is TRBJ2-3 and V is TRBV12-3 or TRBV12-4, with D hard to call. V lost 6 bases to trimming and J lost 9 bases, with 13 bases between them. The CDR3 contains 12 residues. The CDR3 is CASSQEQSTQYF. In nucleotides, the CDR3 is TGTGCCAGCAGCCAAGAACAAAGCACGCAGTATTTT.

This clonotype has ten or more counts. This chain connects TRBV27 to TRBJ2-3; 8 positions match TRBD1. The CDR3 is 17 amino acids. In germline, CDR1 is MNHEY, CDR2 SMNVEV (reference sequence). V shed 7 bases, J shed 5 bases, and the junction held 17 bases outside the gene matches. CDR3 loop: CASTLGGGQGGGDTQYF. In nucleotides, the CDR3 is TGTGCCAGCACCCTTGGGGGTGGACAGGGAGGTGGAGATACGCAGTATTTT.

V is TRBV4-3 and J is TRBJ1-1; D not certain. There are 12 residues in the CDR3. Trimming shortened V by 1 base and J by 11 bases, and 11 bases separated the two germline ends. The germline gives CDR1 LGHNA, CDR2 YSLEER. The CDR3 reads CASSQASGLAFF. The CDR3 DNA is TGCGCCAGCAGCCAAGCGTCGGGTTTGGCTTTCTTT.

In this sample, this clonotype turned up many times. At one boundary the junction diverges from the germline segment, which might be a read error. The CDR3 here is CASSPGGGVRIF. The DNA for the CDR3 is TGTGCCAGCAGCCCCGGGGGCGGGGTCCGGATCTTC. V usage is TRBV6-2 or TRBV6-3 and J usage is TRBJ2-1; TRBD1 or TRBD2 may be the D gene (6 bases each). Germline lookup yields CDR1 MNHEY and CDR2 SVGEGT. The CDR3 contains 12 residues.

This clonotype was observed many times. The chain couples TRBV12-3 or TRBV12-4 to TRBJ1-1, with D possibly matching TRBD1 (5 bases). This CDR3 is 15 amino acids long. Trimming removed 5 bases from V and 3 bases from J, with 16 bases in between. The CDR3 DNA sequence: TGTGCCAGCAGTATACGTCGGGGCTTAGACACTGAAGCTTTCTTT. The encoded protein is CASSIRRGLDTEAFF.

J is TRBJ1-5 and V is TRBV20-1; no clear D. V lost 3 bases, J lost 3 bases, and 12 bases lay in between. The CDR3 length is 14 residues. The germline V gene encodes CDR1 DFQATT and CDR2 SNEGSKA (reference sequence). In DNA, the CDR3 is TGCAGTGCTAGGTTCCCGGGTAACAATCAGCCCCAGCATTTT. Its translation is CSARFPGNNQPQHF.

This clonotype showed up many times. The CDR3 sequence is CASSQGSYEQYV. For the CDR3, the DNA is TGTGCCAGCAGTCAGGGGTCCTACGAGCAGTACGTC. The chain recombines TRBV5-6 with TRBJ2-7; D may be TRBD1 (6 bases). This CDR3 is built from 12 residues. V was pared by 5 bases and J by 1 base, with 7 bases between. Germline V lookup: CDR1 SGHDT, CDR2 YYEEEE.

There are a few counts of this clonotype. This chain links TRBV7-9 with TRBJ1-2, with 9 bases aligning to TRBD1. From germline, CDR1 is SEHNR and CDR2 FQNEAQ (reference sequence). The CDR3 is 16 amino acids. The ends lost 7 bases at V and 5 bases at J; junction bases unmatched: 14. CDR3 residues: CASTPGDRDQGYGYTF. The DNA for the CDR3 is TGTGCCAGCACCCCTGGGGACAGGGACCAGGGGTATGGCTACACCTTC. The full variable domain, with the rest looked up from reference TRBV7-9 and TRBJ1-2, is DTGVSQNPRHKITKRGQNVTFRCDPISEHNRLYWYRQTLGQGPEFLTYFQNEAQLEKSRLLSDRFSAERPKGSFSTLEIQRTEQGDSAMYLCASTPGDRDQGYGYTFGSGTRLTVV.